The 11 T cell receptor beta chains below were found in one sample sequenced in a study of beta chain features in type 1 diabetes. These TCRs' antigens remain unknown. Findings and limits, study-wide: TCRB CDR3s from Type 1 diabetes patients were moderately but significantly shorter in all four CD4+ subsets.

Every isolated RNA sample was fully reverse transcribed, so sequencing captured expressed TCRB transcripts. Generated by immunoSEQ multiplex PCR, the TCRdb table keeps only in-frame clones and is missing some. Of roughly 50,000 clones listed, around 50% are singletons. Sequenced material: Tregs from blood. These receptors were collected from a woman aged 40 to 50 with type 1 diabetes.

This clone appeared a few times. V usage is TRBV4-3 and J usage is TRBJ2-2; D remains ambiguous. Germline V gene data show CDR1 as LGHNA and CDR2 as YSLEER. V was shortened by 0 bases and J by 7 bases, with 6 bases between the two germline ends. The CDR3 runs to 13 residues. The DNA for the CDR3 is TGCGCCAGCAGCCAAGATATAAACGGGGAGCTGTTTTTT. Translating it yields CASSQDINGELFF.

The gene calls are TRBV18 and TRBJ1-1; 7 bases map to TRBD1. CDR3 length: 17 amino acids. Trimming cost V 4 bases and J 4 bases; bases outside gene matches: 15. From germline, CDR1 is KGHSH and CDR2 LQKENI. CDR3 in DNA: TGTGCCAGCTCACTGTCGGCCGGGACAGTGTCGAGCACTGAAGCTTTCTTT. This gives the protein CASSLSAGTVSSTEAFF.

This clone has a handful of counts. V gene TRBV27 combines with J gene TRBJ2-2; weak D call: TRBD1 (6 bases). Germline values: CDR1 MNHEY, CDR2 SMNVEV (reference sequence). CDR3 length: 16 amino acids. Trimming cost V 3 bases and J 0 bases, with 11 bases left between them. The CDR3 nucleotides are TGTGCCAGCAGTTTTCGGACAGCCGCGAACACCGGGGAGCTGTTTTTT. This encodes CASSFRTAANTGELFF.

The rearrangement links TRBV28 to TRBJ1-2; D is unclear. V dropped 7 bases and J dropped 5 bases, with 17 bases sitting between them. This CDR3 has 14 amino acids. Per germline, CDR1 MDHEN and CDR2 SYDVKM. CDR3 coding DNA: TGTGCCAGCAAGAGGCCGGGGTTAGGGTATGGCTACACCTTC. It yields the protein CASKRPGLGYGYTF.

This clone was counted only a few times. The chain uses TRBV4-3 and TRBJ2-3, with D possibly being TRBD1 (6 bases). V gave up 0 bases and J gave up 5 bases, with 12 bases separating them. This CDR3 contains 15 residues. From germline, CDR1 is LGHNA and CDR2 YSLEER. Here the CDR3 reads CASSQDNRAGDTQYF. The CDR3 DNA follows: TGCGCCAGCAGCCAAGATAACAGGGCGGGAGATACGCAGTATTTT.

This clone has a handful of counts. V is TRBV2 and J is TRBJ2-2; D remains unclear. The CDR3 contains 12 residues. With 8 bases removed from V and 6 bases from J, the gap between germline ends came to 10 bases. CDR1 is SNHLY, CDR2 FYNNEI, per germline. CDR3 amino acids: CASGLPPGELFF. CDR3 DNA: TGTGCCAGCGGTCTACCCCCCGGGGAGCTGTTTTTT.

As DNA, the CDR3 is TGTGCCAGCAGCCCGTCGGACAGGGCCTACGAGCAGTACTTC. Translated: CASSPSDRAYEQYF. The chain carries TRBV13 and TRBJ2-7; 8 bases are shared with TRBD1. CDR3 length: 14 residues. Germline lookup yields CDR1 PRHDT and CDR2 FYEKMQ (reference sequence). V trimming: 5 bases; J trimming: 2 bases; junction bases outside the gene matches: 5.

CDR3 coding DNA: TGTGCCAGCAGCCCTCTGGGGTACAGGGGGACTTACGAGCAGTACTTC. Its protein is CASSPLGYRGTYEQYF. The chain uses TRBV11-2 and TRBJ2-7; 8 nucleotides match TRBD1. CDR3 length equals 16 residues. Per germline, CDR1 SGHAT and CDR2 FQNNGV. V shed 5 bases and J 4 bases; nucleotides not matched to a gene: 13. Supplemented by reference TRBV11-2 and TRBJ2-7, the full variable domain reads EAGVAQSPRYKIIEKRQSVAFWCNPISGHATLYWYQQILGQGPKLLIQFQNNGVVDDSQLPKDRFSAERLKGVDSTLKIQPAKLEDSAVYLCASSPLGYRGTYEQYFGPGTRLTVT.

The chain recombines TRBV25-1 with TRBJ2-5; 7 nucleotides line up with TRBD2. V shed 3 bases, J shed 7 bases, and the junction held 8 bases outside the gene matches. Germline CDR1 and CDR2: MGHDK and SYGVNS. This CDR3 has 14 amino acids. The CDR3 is CASSDSGSRGTQYF. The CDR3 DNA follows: TGTGCCAGCAGTGATAGCGGGTCTCGGGGGACCCAGTACTTC.

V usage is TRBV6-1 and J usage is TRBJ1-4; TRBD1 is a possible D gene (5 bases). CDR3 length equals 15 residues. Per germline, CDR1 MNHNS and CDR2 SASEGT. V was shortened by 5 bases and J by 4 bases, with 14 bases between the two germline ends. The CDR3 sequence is CASSWRGEFNEKLFF. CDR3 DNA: TGTGCCAGCAGTTGGAGGGGAGAATTTAATGAAAAACTGTTTTTT.

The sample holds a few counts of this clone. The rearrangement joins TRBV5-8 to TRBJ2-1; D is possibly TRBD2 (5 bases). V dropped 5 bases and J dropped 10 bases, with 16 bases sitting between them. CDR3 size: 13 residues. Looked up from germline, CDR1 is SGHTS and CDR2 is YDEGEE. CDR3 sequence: CASRYAGNVEQFF. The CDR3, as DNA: TGTGCCAGCAGGTATGCGGGCAACGTCGAGCAGTTCTTC.